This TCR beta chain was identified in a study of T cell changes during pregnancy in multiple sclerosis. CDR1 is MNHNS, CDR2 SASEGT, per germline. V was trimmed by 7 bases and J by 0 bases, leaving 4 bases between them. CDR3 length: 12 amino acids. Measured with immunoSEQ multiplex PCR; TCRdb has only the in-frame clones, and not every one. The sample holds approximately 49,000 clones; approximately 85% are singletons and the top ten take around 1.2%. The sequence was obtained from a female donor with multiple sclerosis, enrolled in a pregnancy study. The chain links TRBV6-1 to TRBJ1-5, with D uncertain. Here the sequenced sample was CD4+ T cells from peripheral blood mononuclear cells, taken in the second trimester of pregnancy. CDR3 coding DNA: TGTGCCAGCACTTATAGCAATCAGCCCCAGCATTTT. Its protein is CASTYSNQPQHF.